The next 28 T cell receptor beta chains were all read from a single sample in a study of T cell changes during pregnancy in multiple sclerosis. Profiled with immunoSEQ multiplex PCR; TCRdb holds only in-frame clones, not every one. This table holds some 57,000 clones, over 80% found once. The specimen was CD4+ T cells from peripheral blood mononuclear cells, collected in the first trimester of pregnancy. Receptors were obtained from a female donor with multiple sclerosis, enrolled in a pregnancy study.

The rearrangement joins TRBV27 to TRBJ2-3; D is unresolved. Per the germline V gene, CDR1 is MNHEY and CDR2 is SMNVEV (reference sequence). V lost 8 bases to trimming and J lost 1 base, with 10 bases between them. The CDR3 consists of 13 residues. Here the CDR3 DNA reads TGTGCCAGCTCTGAACTGCGCACAGATACGCAGTATTTT. Residues: CASSELRTDTQYF.

J is TRBJ1-6 and V is TRBV5-1; possibly TRBD1 for D (5 bases). V lost 4 bases to trimming and J lost 8 bases, with 16 bases between them. Germline assignment: CDR1 SGHRS and CDR2 YFSETQ. The CDR3 is made up of 15 amino acids. CDR3 protein: CASSLIRGGDSPLHF. The CDR3 nucleotides read TGCGCCAGCAGCCTAATCCGGGGGGGGGATTCACCCCTCCACTTT.

The chain combines TRBV6-5 with TRBJ2-1, with 7 bases matching TRBD1. The CDR3 runs 14 residues. The V segment lost 7 bases and the J segment 4 bases; nucleotides outside the gene matches: 7. CDR1 and CDR2 (germline): MNHEY, SVGAGI. The CDR3 region is CASTMDRTYNEQFF. The DNA of the CDR3 is TGTGCCAGCACCATGGACAGGACTTACAATGAGCAGTTCTTC.

This clone came up once. The chain recombines TRBV4-1 with TRBJ2-5, with D tentatively TRBD1 (6 bases). The CDR3 spans 15 residues. Trimming took off 2 bases at V and 4 bases at J, with 14 bases between the two ends. Per germline, CDR1 MGHRA and CDR2 YSYEKL. CDR3: CASSQKIQGGETQYF. Written as DNA, the CDR3 is TGCGCCAGCAGCCAAAAGATACAGGGCGGAGAGACCCAGTACTTC.

This clone was seen just once. V usage is TRBV27 and J usage is TRBJ2-1; the match to TRBD2 covers 9 bases. CDR3 size: 16 residues. Germline CDR1 is MNHEY and CDR2 is SMNVEV (reference sequence). The ends lost 3 bases at V and 5 bases at J; junction bases unmatched: 8. The CDR3 sequence is CASSFLASGINNEQFF. CDR3 in DNA: TGTGCCAGCAGTTTTCTGGCTAGCGGGATAAACAATGAGCAGTTCTTC.

The rearrangement joins TRBV5-4 to TRBJ1-1, with 9 bases matching TRBD1. J was trimmed by 4 bases and V by 0 bases; bases with no gene match: 10. CDR1 and CDR2 from the germline V gene are SGHNT and YYREEE (reference sequence). The CDR3 extends over 17 amino acids. As DNA, the CDR3 is TGTGCCAGCAGCTTGGGTGGGACAGGGAAGGGGAGCACTGAAGCTTTCTTT. This gives the protein CASSLGGTGKGSTEAFF.

This chain connects TRBV4-2 to TRBJ2-1; TRBD1 matches 12 bases. Germline assignment: CDR1 LGHNA and CDR2 YNFKEQ. The CDR3 has 13 residues. Trimming took 8 bases from V and 9 from J; bases not matched to a gene: 5. CDR3 residues: CASGGQGAAEQFF. The CDR3 DNA follows: TGTGCCAGCGGGGGACAGGGGGCCGCTGAGCAGTTCTTC.

The chain couples TRBV29-1 to TRBJ2-3; 9 nucleotides line up with TRBD2. The CDR3 totals 14 residues. The J segment lost 2 bases and the V segment lost 6 bases, leaving 6 bases of the junction unmatched. Germline CDR1 reads SQVTM; CDR2 reads ANQGSEA. The CDR3 spells CSVILAGSTDTQYF. The CDR3 region has the DNA TGCAGCGTCATACTAGCGGGCTCCACAGATACGCAGTATTTT.

J is TRBJ2-7 and V is TRBV7-8; TRBD2 aligns across 7 bases. CDR1 is SGHVS, CDR2 FQNEAQ, per germline. This CDR3 spans 15 amino acids. V lost 5 bases to trimming and J lost 5 bases; unmatched junction nucleotides: 12. The CDR3 here is CASSNIEEGRDEQYF. The CDR3 nucleotides read TGTGCCAGCAGCAATATCGAGGAAGGGAGGGACGAGCAGTACTTC.

This chain connects TRBV7-2 to TRBJ1-5; possibly TRBD1 for D (6 bases). V was pared by 5 bases and J by 4 bases, with 9 bases between. CDR1 is SGHTA, CDR2 FQGNSA, per germline. This CDR3 spans 13 amino acids. CDR3 DNA: TGTGCCAGCAGCCCGGACAGAAATCAGCCCCAGCATTTT. The encoded protein is CASSPDRNQPQHF.

A single count supports this clone. V and J are TRBV5-1 and TRBJ2-5; TRBD2 is a possible D gene (6 bases). V dropped 4 bases and J dropped 5 bases, with 15 bases sitting between them. This CDR3 spans 14 amino acids. CDR1 and CDR2 (germline): SGHRS, YFSETQ. Here the CDR3 DNA reads TGCGCCAGCAGCCCTGTCAGGGCGGGGGAGACCCAGTACTTC. This sequence encodes CASSPVRAGETQYF.

The chain links TRBV5-1 to TRBJ2-4, with 10 bases matching TRBD1. The CDR3 covers 15 residues. Trimming removed 2 bases from V and 4 bases from J; junction bases left unmatched: 3. Germline assignment: CDR1 SGHRS and CDR2 YFSETQ. The CDR3 loop is CASSFGQGDKNIQYF. The CDR3 DNA sequence: TGCGCCAGCAGCTTCGGACAGGGGGATAAAAACATTCAGTACTTC. Variable domain in full (rest from reference TRBV5-1 and TRBJ2-4): KAGVTQTPRYLIKTRGQQVTLSCSPISGHRSVSWYQQTPGQGLQFLFEYFSETQRNKGNFPGRFSGRQFSNSRSEMNVSTLELGDSALYLCASSFGQGDKNIQYFGAGTRLSVL.

The V call is TRBV7-2, the J call TRBJ1-2; 9 nucleotides align to TRBD1. The junction had 7 bases not matched to a gene; V was cut back by 2 bases and J by 0 bases. CDR1 is SGHTA, CDR2 FQGNSA, per germline. The CDR3 consists of 17 residues. CDR3 sequence: CASSLRTGVGSNYGYTF. The CDR3 DNA is TGTGCCAGCAGCTTACGGACAGGGGTAGGCTCTAACTATGGCTACACCTTC.

The gene calls are TRBV27 and TRBJ2-2; tentatively, D is TRBD2 (6 bases). The CDR3 consists of 16 residues. The V end lost 4 bases, the J end lost 7 bases, and 19 bases lay between the germline ends. Germline V gives CDR1 MNHEY, CDR2 SMNVEV (reference sequence). The CDR3 here is CASSWGLPLTGGELFF. CDR3 sequence (DNA): TGTGCCAGCAGTTGGGGACTCCCTTTAACCGGCGGGGAGCTGTTTTTT.

This clone has a single count. The chain links TRBV7-3 to TRBJ2-3; 8 bases match TRBD2. The V and J ends lost 1 base and 0 bases, in that order; junction bases with no gene match: 3. The CDR3 totals 16 residues. Germline lookup yields CDR1 SGHTA and CDR2 FQGTGA. The CDR3 reads CASSLMAGGSTDTQYF. CDR3 nucleotides: TGTGCCAGCAGCTTAATGGCGGGGGGTAGCACAGATACGCAGTATTTT.

This chain joins TRBV9 and TRBJ1-1; D ambiguous. Germline values: CDR1 SGDLS, CDR2 YYNGEE. The germline V and J ends were trimmed by 2 bases and 0 bases, with 8 bases remaining between them. CDR3 length: 14 residues. CDR3 residues: CASSVTSVNTEAFF. The CDR3 DNA reads as TGTGCCAGCAGCGTCACCTCAGTGAACACTGAAGCTTTCTTT.

The chain employs TRBV4-3 and TRBJ2-2; a weak D match, TRBD2 (7 bases). Germline V CDR1 and CDR2: LGHNA, YSLEER. Deletions cut 0 bases from V and 6 bases from J, with 14 bases between. The CDR3 is 16 amino acids. CDR3 nucleotides: TGCGCCAGCAGCCAAGAAGGGGGGGCAATAGCCGGGGAGCTGTTTTTT. Its translation is CASSQEGGAIAGELFF.

The V call is TRBV12-5, the J call TRBJ1-1; the D is unclear. The CDR3 loop spans 15 amino acids. CDR1 is LGHNT, CDR2 FRNRAP, per germline. With 1 base removed from V and 4 bases from J, the gap between germline ends came to 13 bases. The CDR3 here is CASGLAGLTGTEAFF. The CDR3 bases are TGTGCTAGTGGTTTGGCGGGATTAACGGGCACTGAAGCTTTCTTT.

The CDR3: CASSALYEQYF. As DNA, the CDR3 is TGTGCCAGCAGTGCTCTTTACGAGCAGTACTTC. The rearrangement links TRBV25-1 to TRBJ2-7; D is unresolved. The ends were cut back, 4 bases at V and 4 bases at J, with 5 bases in the middle. The CDR3 has 11 residues. CDR1 MGHDK and CDR2 SYGVNS come from the germline V gene.

The chain has TRBV10-3 and TRBJ2-3; 7 bases line up with TRBD2. The CDR3 runs 13 residues. Losses at the gene ends were 10 bases for V and 4 bases for J; bases not matched to a gene: 8. CDR1 is ENHRY, CDR2 SYGVKD, per germline. CDR3 loop: CATAVGGADTQYF. CDR3 coding DNA: TGTGCCACCGCGGTGGGGGGGGCAGATACGCAGTATTTT.

The chain joins TRBV11-2 to TRBJ1-1; tentative D call: TRBD1 (5 bases). Germline CDR1 reads SGHAT; CDR2 reads FQNNGV. Trimming cost V 1 base and J 1 base, with 7 bases left between them. This CDR3 spans 14 amino acids. CDR3 in amino acids: CASSLAGQNTEAFF. The CDR3 nucleotides read TGTGCCAGCAGCTTAGCCGGACAGAACACTGAAGCTTTCTTT. The entire variable domain, with the rest obtained from reference TRBV11-2 and TRBJ1-1, is as follows: EAGVAQSPRYKIIEKRQSVAFWCNPISGHATLYWYQQILGQGPKLLIQFQNNGVVDDSQLPKDRFSAERLKGVDSTLKIQPAKLEDSAVYLCASSLAGQNTEAFFGQGTRLTVV.

The rearrangement links TRBV29-1 to TRBJ2-5; maybe TRBD1 (6 bases). The V gene lost 2 bases and the J gene lost 4 bases, with 8 bases spanning the gap. The germline V gene encodes CDR1 SQVTM and CDR2 ANQGSEA. The CDR3 extends over 12 amino acids. CDR3 sequence (DNA): TGCAGCGTTGAACAGGGGCCAGAGACCCAGTACTTC. This translates into CSVEQGPETQYF.

This chain connects TRBV7-2 to TRBJ1-2, with D tentatively TRBD1 (5 bases). The V gene's germline CDR1 is SGHTA and CDR2 FQGNSA. The V end lost 5 bases, the J end lost 5 bases, and 18 bases lay between the germline ends. This CDR3 region has 15 residues. As DNA, the CDR3 is TGTGCCAGCAGCCCGGCGGGGGGGGGACGGTATGGCTACACCTTC. It is translated as CASSPAGGGRYGYTF.

The chain recombines TRBV6-1 with TRBJ1-4, with TRBD1 identical over 7 bases. The CDR3 is 14 residues long. Per the germline V gene, CDR1 is MNHNS and CDR2 is SASEGT. V gave up 7 bases and J gave up 0 bases; unmatched junction bases: 2. The CDR3 here is CASTRGATNEKLFF. The CDR3 DNA sequence: TGTGCCAGCACCAGGGGGGCAACTAATGAAAAACTGTTTTTT.

This clone has a single count. The rearrangement links TRBV7-2 to TRBJ2-7, with 8 nucleotides matching TRBD2. The germline CDR1 and CDR2 sequences are SGHTA and FQGNSA. The CDR3 totals 13 residues. J lost 7 bases, V lost 3 bases, and 5 bases had no gene match. The CDR3 is CASSLKRGWEQYF. The CDR3 nucleotides are TGTGCCAGCAGCTTGAAGCGGGGGTGGGAGCAGTACTTC. The full variable domain, rest sourced from reference TRBV7-2 and TRBJ2-7, is GAGVSQSPSNKVTEKGKDVELRCDPISGHTALYWYRQSLGQGLEFLIYFQGNSAPDKSGLPSDRFSAERTGGSVSTLTIQRTQQEDSAVYLCASSLKRGWEQYFGPGTRLTVT.

The chain has TRBV9 and TRBJ1-3, with no clear D. With 0 bases removed from V and 7 bases from J, the gap between germline ends came to 14 bases. Germline CDR1 reads SGDLS; CDR2 reads YYNGEE. The CDR3 extends over 15 amino acids. CDR3 coding DNA: TGTGCCAGCAGCGTAGGGACTTCAATAGGGAACACCATATATTTT. It yields the protein CASSVGTSIGNTIYF.

The rearrangement links TRBV9 to TRBJ2-7; D call uncertain. This CDR3 has 14 residues. Germline CDR1 SGDLS, CDR2 YYNGEE. V shed 2 bases and J shed 3 bases, with 12 bases lying between them. DNA of the CDR3: TGTGCCAGCAGCGTGTCCCTCACGAGCTACGAGCAGTACTTC. This gives the protein CASSVSLTSYEQYF.

V and J are TRBV7-2 and TRBJ2-5; 7 nucleotides align to TRBD2. Per germline, CDR1 SGHTA and CDR2 FQGNSA. This CDR3 has 14 residues. V lost 1 base to trimming and J lost 11 bases; unmatched junction nucleotides: 10. The DNA of the CDR3 is TGTGCCAGCAGCTTAGATTCATCAGGACTAGTGCAGTACTTC. Protein sequence: CASSLDSSGLVQYF. The complete variable domain, with remaining parts taken from reference TRBV7-2 and TRBJ2-5, reads GAGVSQSPSNKVTEKGKDVELRCDPISGHTALYWYRQSLGQGLEFLIYFQGNSAPDKSGLPSDRFSAERTGGSVSTLTIQRTQQEDSAVYLCASSLDSSGLVQYFGPGTRLLVL.